This T cell receptor beta chain derives from a study of T cell changes during pregnancy in multiple sclerosis. V lost 9 bases to trimming and J lost 10 bases, with 10 bases between them. The length of the CDR3 is 11 residues. From germline, CDR1 is SNHLY and CDR2 FYNNEI. Sequencing was performed with immunoSEQ multiplex PCR; in TCRdb, only in-frame clones are kept and a portion is missing. The table has 35,000 to 45,000 clones, 92% seen once. The receptor's source is a female donor with multiple sclerosis, enrolled in a pregnancy study. V and J are TRBV2 and TRBJ1-6; D is unclear. Material: CD8+ T cells from peripheral blood mononuclear cells, obtained in the first trimester of pregnancy. The CDR3 coding sequence is TGTGCCAGTCAAGAGGGATCACCCCTCCACTTT. Protein product: CASQEGSPLHF. Looking up the rest from reference TRBV2 and TRBJ1-6 gives the full variable domain: EPEVTQTPSHQVTQMGQEVILRCVPISNHLYFYWYRQILGQKVEFLVSFYNNEISEKSEIFDDQFSVERPDGSNFTLKIRSTKLEDSAMYFCASQEGSPLHFGNGTRLTVT.